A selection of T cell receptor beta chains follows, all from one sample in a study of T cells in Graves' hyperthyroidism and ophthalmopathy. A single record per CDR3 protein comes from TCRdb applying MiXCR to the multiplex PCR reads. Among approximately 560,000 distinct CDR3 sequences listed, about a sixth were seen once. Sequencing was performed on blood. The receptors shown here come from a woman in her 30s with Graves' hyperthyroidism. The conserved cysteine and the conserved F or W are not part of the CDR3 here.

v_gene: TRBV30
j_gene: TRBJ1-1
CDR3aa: AWSVRGANTEAF

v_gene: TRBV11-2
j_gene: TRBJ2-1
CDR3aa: ASSSSGRGYSSYNEQF

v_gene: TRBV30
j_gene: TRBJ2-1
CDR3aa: AWANRQQF

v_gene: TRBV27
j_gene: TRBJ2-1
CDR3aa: ASSPGTSGRFYNEQF

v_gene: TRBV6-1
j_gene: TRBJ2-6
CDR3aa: ASSALGTRISGANVLT

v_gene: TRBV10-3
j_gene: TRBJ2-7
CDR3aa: AISEGQTYEQY

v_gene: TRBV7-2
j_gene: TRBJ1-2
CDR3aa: ASSPYREDGYT

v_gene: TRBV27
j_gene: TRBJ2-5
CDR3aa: ASSSDRGQVGY

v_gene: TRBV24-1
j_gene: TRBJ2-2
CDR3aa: ATSQTGELF

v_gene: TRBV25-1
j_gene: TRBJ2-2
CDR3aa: ASSEFRTDKPAELF

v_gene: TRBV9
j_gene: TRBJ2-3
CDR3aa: ASSPSGRRSTDTQY

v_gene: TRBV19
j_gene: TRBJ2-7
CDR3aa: ASSISLTGYYEQY

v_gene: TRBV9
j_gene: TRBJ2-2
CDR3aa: ASSGGIGNTGELF

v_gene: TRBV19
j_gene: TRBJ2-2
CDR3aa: ASTPQSPPGELF

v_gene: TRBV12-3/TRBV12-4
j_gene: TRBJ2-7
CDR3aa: ASSPARLAGGPHEQY

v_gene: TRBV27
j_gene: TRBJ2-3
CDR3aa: ASSLREIDTQY

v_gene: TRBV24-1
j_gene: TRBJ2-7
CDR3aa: ATSDLRRGKGRGRTISYEQY

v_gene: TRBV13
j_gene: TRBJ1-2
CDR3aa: ASSSVTGSPYGYT

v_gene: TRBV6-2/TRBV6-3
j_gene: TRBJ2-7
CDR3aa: ASHDGPNEQY

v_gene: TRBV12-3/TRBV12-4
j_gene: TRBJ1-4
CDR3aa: ASSLQRLNEKLF

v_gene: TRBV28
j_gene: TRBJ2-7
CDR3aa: ASSKSVTYEQY

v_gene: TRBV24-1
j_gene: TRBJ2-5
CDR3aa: ATSDWGRGTETQY

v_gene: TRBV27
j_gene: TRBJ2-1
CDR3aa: ASTLTGSSYNEQF

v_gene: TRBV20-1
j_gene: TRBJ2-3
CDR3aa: SAGTSGKSTDTQY

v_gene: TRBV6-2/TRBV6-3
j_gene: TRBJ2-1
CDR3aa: ASQLLHERF

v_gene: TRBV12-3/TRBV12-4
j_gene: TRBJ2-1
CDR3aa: ASSRVGTAGNEQF

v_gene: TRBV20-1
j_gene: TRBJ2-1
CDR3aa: SARPGGGYNEQF

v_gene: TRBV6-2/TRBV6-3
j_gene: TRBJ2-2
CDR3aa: ASRRRDTGELF

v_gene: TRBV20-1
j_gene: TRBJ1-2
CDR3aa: STDARTNYGYT

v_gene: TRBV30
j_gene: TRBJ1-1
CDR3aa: AWSETGWGTEAF

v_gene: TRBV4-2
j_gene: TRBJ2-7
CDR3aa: ASSQVRDFYEQY

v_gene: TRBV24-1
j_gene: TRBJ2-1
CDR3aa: ATSDYRVGSYNEQF

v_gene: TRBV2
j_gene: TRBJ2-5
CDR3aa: ASIRVAGSQETQY

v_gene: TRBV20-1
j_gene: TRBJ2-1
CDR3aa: SARAQGGGYNEQF

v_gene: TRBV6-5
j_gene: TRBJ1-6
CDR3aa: ASSYGGASNSPLH

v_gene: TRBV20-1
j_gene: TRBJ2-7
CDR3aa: SATHSGTLGEQY

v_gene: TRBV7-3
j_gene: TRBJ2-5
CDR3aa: ASSLTSGLGETQY

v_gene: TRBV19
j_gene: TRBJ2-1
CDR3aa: ASSQGTAYNEQF

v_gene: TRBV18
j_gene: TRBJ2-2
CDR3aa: ASSLVTSVTGELF

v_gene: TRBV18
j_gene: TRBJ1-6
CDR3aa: ASSRQSGQQSPLH

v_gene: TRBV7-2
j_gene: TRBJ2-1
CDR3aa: ASNHRGENYNEQF

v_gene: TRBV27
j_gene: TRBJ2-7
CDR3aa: ASSSTNGRTQQY

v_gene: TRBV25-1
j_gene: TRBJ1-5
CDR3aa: ASSVDGGHNQPQH

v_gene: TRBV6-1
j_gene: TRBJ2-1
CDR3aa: ASRHGGQGRLDNEQF

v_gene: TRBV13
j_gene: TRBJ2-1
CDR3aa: ASSLASGASYNEQF

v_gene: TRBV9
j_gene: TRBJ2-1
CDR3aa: ASTHSGRVRYNEQF

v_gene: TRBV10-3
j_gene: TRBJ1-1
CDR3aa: AISPASDTEAF

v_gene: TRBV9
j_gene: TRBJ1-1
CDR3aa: ASSAARPNTEAF

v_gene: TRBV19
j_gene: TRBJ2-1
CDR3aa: ASSFPDRDPYNEQF

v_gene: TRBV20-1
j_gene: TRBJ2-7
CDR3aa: SASHHPYEQY

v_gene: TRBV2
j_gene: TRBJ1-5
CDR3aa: ASSERGKFGNQPQH